This T cell receptor (beta chain) was found in a study of blood T cell repertoires in COVID-19. Study-level background: The analysed material was cDNA or gDNA that came from T cells, B-cell-depleted T cells, or PBMCs.

This CDR3 contains 13 residues. V was trimmed by 8 bases and J by 6 bases, leaving 11 bases between them. The germline gives CDR1 MNHEY, CDR2 SVGAGI. Assay: immunoSEQ multiplex PCR; the TCRdb copy retains only in-frame clones and omits some. The data hold roughly 49,000 clones, with 80% to 90% observed a single time. The origin of this receptor is a man aged 55-75 years with active COVID-19. The chain joins TRBV6-5 to TRBJ1-6, with TRBD1 as a possible D gene (6 bases). The sample taken for sequencing was peripheral blood. This CDR3 is CASRRTANSPLHF. DNA for the CDR3: TGTGCCAGCCGTAGGACAGCTAATTCACCCCTCCACTTT.